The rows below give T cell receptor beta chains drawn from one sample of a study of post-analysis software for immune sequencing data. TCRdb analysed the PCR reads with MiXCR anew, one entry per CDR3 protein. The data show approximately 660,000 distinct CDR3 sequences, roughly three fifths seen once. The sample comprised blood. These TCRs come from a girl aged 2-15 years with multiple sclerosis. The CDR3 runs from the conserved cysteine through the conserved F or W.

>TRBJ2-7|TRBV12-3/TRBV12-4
CASLSESRDRVYEQYF
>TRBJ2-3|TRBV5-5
CASSLPGDTQYF
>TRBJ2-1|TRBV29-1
CGLPQGGEQFF
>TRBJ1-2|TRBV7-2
CASSLVTGGSGYTF
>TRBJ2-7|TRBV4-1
CASSQESGAPYEQYF
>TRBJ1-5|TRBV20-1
CSAKQGERPQHF
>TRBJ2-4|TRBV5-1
CASSVRGASENIQYF
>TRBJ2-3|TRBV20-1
CSVPTGATDTQYF
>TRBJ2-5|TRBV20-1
CSARTRVKTQYF
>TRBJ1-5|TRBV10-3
CAISTGIDNQPQHF
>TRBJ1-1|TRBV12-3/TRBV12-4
CASSTKTVNTEAFF
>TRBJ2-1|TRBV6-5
CASRTTGRNEQFF
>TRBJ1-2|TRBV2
CASRDRVTYSYGYTF
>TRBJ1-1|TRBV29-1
CSVEVRRVANTEAFF
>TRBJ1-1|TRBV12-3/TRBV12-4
CASKESWKAFF
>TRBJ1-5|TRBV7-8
CASSLETVNQPQHF
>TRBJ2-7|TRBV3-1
CASSHPGYEQYF
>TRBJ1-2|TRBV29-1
CSALPTGIYGYTF
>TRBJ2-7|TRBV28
CASSLESAGVYEQYF
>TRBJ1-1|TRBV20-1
CSARDPTGGGSNTEAFF
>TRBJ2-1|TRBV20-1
CSARMTSGGSYNEQFF
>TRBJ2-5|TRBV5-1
CASSLGMAGGAETQYF
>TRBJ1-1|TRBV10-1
CASNTMPDTEAFF
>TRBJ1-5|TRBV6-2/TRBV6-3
CASSFGVEGQPQHF
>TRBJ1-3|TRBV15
CATSPGYSGNTIYF
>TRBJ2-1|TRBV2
CASSDHDNEQFF
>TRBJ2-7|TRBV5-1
CASRTGTTAYEQYF
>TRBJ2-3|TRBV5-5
CASSGTVYTDTQYF
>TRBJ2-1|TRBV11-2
CASSLSGGPNEQFF
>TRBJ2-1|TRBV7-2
CASSLASPREQFF
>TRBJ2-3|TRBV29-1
CSVLIRGGNTQYF
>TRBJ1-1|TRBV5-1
CASSLEGGVGTFF
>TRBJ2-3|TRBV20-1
CSARKTGDTQYF
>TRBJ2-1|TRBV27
CASSMGTMGGNEQFF
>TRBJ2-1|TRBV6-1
CASSEGWRLAGSFYNEQFF
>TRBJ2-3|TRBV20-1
CSASVSSGRTDTQYF
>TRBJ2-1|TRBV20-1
CSASGELAPSSYNEQFF
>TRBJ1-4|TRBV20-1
CSAAGSNEKLFF
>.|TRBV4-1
CASSQDQTSEMETQYF
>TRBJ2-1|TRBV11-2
CASSFLPGTSVVAQFF
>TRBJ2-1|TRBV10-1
CASSSAYDEQFF
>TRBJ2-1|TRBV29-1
CSLNRGNEQFF
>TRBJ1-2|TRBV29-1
CSVETGDHYGYTF
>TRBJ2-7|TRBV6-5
CASSYRDRHYEQYF
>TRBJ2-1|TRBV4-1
CASSQDLTNNEQFF
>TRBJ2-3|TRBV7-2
CASSLERPTDTQYF
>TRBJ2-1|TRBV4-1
CASSRLGLADSYNEQFF
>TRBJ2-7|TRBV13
CASSSTGSRYYEQYF